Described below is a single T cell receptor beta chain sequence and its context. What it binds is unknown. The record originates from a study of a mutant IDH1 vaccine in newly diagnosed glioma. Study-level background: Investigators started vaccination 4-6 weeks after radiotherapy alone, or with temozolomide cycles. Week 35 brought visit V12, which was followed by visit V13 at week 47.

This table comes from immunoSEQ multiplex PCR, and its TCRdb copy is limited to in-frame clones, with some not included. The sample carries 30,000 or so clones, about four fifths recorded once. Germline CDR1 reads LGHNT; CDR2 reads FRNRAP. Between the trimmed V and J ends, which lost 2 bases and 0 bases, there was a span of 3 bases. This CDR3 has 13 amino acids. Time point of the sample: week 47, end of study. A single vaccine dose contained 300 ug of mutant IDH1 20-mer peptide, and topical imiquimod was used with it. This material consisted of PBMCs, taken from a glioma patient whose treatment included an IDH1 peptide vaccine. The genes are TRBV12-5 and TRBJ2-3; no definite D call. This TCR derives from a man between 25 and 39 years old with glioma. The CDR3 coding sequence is TGTGCTAGTGGTTTGACTAGCACAGATACGCAGTATTTT. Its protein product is CASGLTSTDTQYF.